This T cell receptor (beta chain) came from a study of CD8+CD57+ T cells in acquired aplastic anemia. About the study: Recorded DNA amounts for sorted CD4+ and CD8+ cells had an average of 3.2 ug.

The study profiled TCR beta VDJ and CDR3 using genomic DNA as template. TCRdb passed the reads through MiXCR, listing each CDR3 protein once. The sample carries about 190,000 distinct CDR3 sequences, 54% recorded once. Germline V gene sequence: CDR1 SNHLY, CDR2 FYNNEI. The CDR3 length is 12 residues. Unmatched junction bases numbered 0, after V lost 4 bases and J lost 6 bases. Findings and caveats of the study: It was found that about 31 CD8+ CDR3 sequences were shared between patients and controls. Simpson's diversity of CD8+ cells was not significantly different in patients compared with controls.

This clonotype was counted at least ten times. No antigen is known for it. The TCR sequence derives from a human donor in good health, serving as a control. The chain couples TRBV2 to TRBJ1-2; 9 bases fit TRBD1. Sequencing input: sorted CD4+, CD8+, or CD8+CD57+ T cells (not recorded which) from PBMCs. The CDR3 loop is CASSGDRDGYTF. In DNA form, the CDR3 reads TGTGCCAGCAGTGGGGACAGGGATGGCTACACCTTC.